Presented here are 28 T cell receptor beta chains from one specimen sequenced in a study of blood T cell repertoires in COVID-19. This table comes from immunoSEQ multiplex PCR, and its TCRdb copy is limited to in-frame clones, with some not included. Of 50,000 to 65,000 clones in the sample, over 75% were seen once. Sequenced input: peripheral blood. These receptors all stem from a human donor in a cohort sampled during active COVID-19.

This clone was counted a single time. The chain has TRBV18 and TRBJ1-6, with D possibly being TRBD1 (5 bases). From germline, CDR1 is KGHSH and CDR2 LQKENI. This CDR3 comprises 15 residues. V was clipped by 5 bases and J by 7 bases, with 15 bases between them. The chain's CDR3 is CASSLIGAMNSPLHF. DNA for the CDR3: TGTGCCAGCTCATTAATAGGGGCGATGAATTCACCCCTCCACTTT.

CDR3 sequence: CASSQGPNQPQHF. The CDR3 bases are TGTGCCAGTTCCCAGGGTCCCAATCAGCCCCAGCATTTT. The V call is TRBV27, the J call TRBJ1-5; maybe TRBD1 (5 bases). This CDR3 spans 13 amino acids. Germline V gene lookup returns CDR1 MNHEY and CDR2 SMNVEV (reference sequence). V was cut by 9 bases and J by 3 bases, with 12 bases left in between.

The rearrangement links TRBV29-1 to TRBJ1-1; D possibly corresponds to TRBD1 (5 bases). V lost 7 bases and J 0 bases, leaving 18 bases between the germline ends. The CDR3 loop spans 15 amino acids. Germline lookup yields CDR1 SQVTM and CDR2 ANQGSEA. The CDR3 coding sequence is TGCAGCGCCCTCCACATGGGACTTTTGAACACTGAAGCTTTCTTT. This codes for CSALHMGLLNTEAFF.

The chain joins TRBV5-6 to TRBJ2-1, with a weak D call TRBD2 (6 bases). The CDR3 is 15 residues long. Germline loops: CDR1 SGHDT, CDR2 YYEEEE. Trimming shortened V by 3 bases and J by 8 bases, and 18 bases separated the two germline ends. CDR3 in amino acids: CASSSPGTWVDEQFF. In DNA form, the CDR3 reads TGTGCCAGCAGCTCACCCGGGACTTGGGTGGATGAGCAGTTCTTC.

This clone appeared a single time. The chain carries TRBV3-1 (or the pseudogene TRBV3-2) and TRBJ1-3, with D tentatively TRBD1 (6 bases). CDR3 length: 17 amino acids. V dropped 2 bases and J dropped 0 bases, with 14 bases sitting between them. Per germline, CDR1 LGHDT and CDR2 YNNKEL (reference sequence). The CDR3 region is CASSQWGDRSSGNTIYF. The CDR3 DNA reads TGTGCCAGCAGCCAATGGGGTGACAGGAGCTCTGGAAACACCATATATTTT.

This clone was seen a handful of times. This sequence joins TRBV10-1 and TRBJ1-2; D call uncertain. Trimming took off 2 bases at V and 9 bases at J, with 10 bases between the two ends. The CDR3 covers 12 residues. Germline lookup yields CDR1 WNHNN and CDR2 SYGVQD (reference sequence). In nucleotides, the CDR3 is TGCGCCAGCAGTGAGGGGCCTCCAAGCTACACCTTC. Translating it yields CASSEGPPSYTF.

This sequence joins TRBV5-1 and TRBJ1-2, with 12 bases aligning to TRBD1. The germline gives CDR1 SGHRS, CDR2 YFSETQ. CDR3 size: 16 residues. V trimming: 3 bases; J trimming: 4 bases; junction bases outside the gene matches: 7. The DNA for the CDR3 is TGCGCCAGCAGCTGGGGACAGGGGGCCAGTGCCTATGGCTACACCTTC. This gives the protein CASSWGQGASAYGYTF.

This chain's CDR3 is CASSARQGPDTQYF. CDR3 DNA: TGTGCCAGTAGTGCCCGACAGGGACCAGATACGCAGTATTTT. The chain uses TRBV19 and TRBJ2-3; 7 bases align to TRBD1. The CDR3 has 14 residues. The trim removed 5 bases at V and 4 bases at J, leaving 6 bases unmatched. The germline V gene has CDR1 LNHDA and CDR2 SQIVND (reference sequence).

The chain couples TRBV9 to TRBJ2-7; TRBD1 aligns across 7 bases. Germline V lookup: CDR1 SGDLS, CDR2 YYNGEE. J lost 2 bases, V lost 0 bases, and 5 bases had no gene match. This CDR3 has 15 amino acids. The CDR3 reads CASSVGWQGAYEQYF. DNA of the CDR3: TGTGCCAGCAGCGTAGGATGGCAGGGGGCCTACGAGCAGTACTTC.

The rearrangement joins TRBV5-1 to TRBJ2-5; 10 bases agree with TRBD1. This CDR3 is 16 amino acids long. Germline V gene data show CDR1 as SGHRS and CDR2 as YFSETQ. The V gene end was trimmed by 0 bases and the J gene end by 4 bases; junction bases not matched to a gene: 6. CDR3 sequence (DNA): TGCGCCAGCAGCTTGGGGGGACAGGGGTTGGGAGAGACCCAGTACTTC. Its protein is CASSLGGQGLGETQYF.

The chain joins TRBV5-1 to TRBJ1-5; the D is unclear. CDR3 length: 13 amino acids. V lost 5 bases, J lost 4 bases, and 10 bases lay in between. Germline CDR1 and CDR2: SGHRS and YFSETQ. The CDR3 region is CASSSGVNQPQHF. The CDR3 nucleotides read TGCGCCAGCAGTTCCGGGGTTAATCAGCCCCAGCATTTT.

V usage is TRBV5-4 and J usage is TRBJ1-1; 7 bases are a match to TRBD1. Trimming at V came to 5 bases and at J to 1 base, leaving 8 bases not matched to a gene. Germline V CDR1 and CDR2: SGHNT, YYREEE (reference sequence). This CDR3 has 15 amino acids. The CDR3 here is CASRWGGQANTEAFF. DNA for the CDR3: TGTGCCAGCAGGTGGGGAGGACAGGCGAACACTGAAGCTTTCTTT.

This chain connects TRBV3-1 (or the pseudogene TRBV3-2) to TRBJ1-3; 8 positions match TRBD1. The CDR3 contains 14 residues. The V gene's germline CDR1 is LGHDT and CDR2 YNNKEL (reference sequence). The junction had 5 bases not matched to a gene; V was cut back by 4 bases and J by 6 bases. The CDR3 loop reads CASSRSGGINTIYF. CDR3 coding DNA: TGTGCCAGCAGCCGGTCAGGGGGCATAAACACCATATATTTT.

The chain is built from TRBV5-1 and TRBJ2-7; TRBD2 agrees at 12 bases. The J segment lost 4 bases and the V segment lost 4 bases, leaving 3 bases of the junction unmatched. The CDR3 consists of 14 residues. In germline, CDR1 is SGHRS, CDR2 YFSETQ. For the CDR3, the DNA is TGCGCCAGCAGCCTAGCGGGAGGGTTTTACGAGCAGTACTTC. Protein: CASSLAGGFYEQYF.

As concerns this clone: The same CDR3 arises from other DNA sequences in this sample as well. The J gene is TRBJ2-7, the V gene TRBV9; D may be TRBD2 (6 bases). The CDR3 has 14 residues. Per the germline V gene, CDR1 is SGDLS and CDR2 is YYNGEE. Trimming removed 0 bases at V and 2 bases at J, with 9 bases between. The CDR3 nucleotides read TGTGCCAGCAGCGTAGGTGGAGGGACCTACGAGCAGTACTTC. Its translation: CASSVGGGTYEQYF.

The DNA for the CDR3 is TGTGCCAGCAGTTCGGGACTCGACAATGAGCAGTTCTTC. It encodes CASSSGLDNEQFF. The J gene is TRBJ2-1, the V gene TRBV7-9, with D maybe TRBD2 (6 bases). The V end was cut by 6 bases, the J end by 5 bases, with 11 bases between. Germline V gene lookup returns CDR1 SEHNR and CDR2 FQNEAQ (reference sequence). CDR3 size: 13 residues.

The chain couples TRBV7-2 to TRBJ2-1, with TRBD2 identical over 9 bases. Germline assignment: CDR1 SGHTA and CDR2 FQGNSA. This CDR3 is 16 amino acids long. Trimming removed 5 bases from V and 10 bases from J; junction bases left unmatched: 15. CDR3: CASSPTPAGGAGEQFF. The CDR3 DNA is TGTGCCAGCAGCCCCACTCCAGCGGGGGGAGCGGGGGAGCAGTTCTTC.

The chain combines TRBV11-3 with TRBJ2-2; 10 bases fit TRBD2. The J segment lost 5 bases and the V segment lost 5 bases, leaving 14 bases of the junction unmatched. Germline V CDR1 and CDR2: SGHNT, YENEEA. CDR3 length: 18 amino acids. CDR3 nucleotide sequence: TGTGCCAGCAGCCCTAGGACCCTAGCGGGAGTAGAGACCGGGGAGCTGTTTTTT. Encoded protein: CASSPRTLAGVETGELFF.

A single count supports this clone. V usage is TRBV27 and J usage is TRBJ2-7, with 10 bases matching TRBD2. Germline CDR1 MNHEY, CDR2 SMNVEV (reference sequence). This CDR3 has 13 amino acids. Germline trimming cut 6 bases from V and 4 bases from J; bases unmatched to any gene: 3. The CDR3 region has the DNA TGTGCCAGCAGGAGGACTAGCGGATACGAGCAGTACTTC. It encodes CASRRTSGYEQYF.

The DNA of the CDR3 is TGTGCCAGCAGTTACGCAAATACGGGTTCACCCCTCCACTTT. Protein product: CASSYANTGSPLHF. The V call is TRBV6-5, the J call TRBJ1-6; the D is unclear. The CDR3 is made up of 14 amino acids. Germline-derived CDR1 and CDR2 are MNHEY and SVGAGI. The V end lost 2 bases, the J end lost 9 bases, and 11 bases lay between the germline ends.

The rearrangement links TRBV18 to TRBJ1-5; D gene uncertain. The CDR3 is 19 residues long. The germline gives CDR1 KGHSH, CDR2 LQKENI. V lost 4 bases and J lost 5, with 27 bases in between. CDR3 protein: CASSLWSFSTNRRDQPQHF. The CDR3 nucleotides are TGTGCCAGCTCACTGTGGAGCTTTAGTACAAACCGACGGGATCAGCCCCAGCATTTT.

The table lists this clone with a few counts. DNA for the CDR3: TGTGCCAGCAGTCAAAGGGGGCTTCAGCCCCAGCATTTT. The encoded protein is CASSQRGLQPQHF. This sequence joins TRBV28 and TRBJ1-5; 7 positions match TRBD1. V was clipped by 5 bases and J by 6 bases; unmatched bases: 4. CDR1 MDHEN and CDR2 SYDVKM come from the germline V gene. The CDR3 is 13 residues long.

V is TRBV2 and J is TRBJ1-5; 7 bases are shared with TRBD1. Germline V lookup: CDR1 SNHLY, CDR2 FYNNEI. Trimming took 6 bases from V and 3 from J; bases not matched to a gene: 8. This CDR3 spans 15 amino acids. CDR3 region: CASRVFGQDNQPQHF. In nucleotides, the CDR3 is TGTGCCAGCAGGGTATTCGGACAGGACAATCAGCCCCAGCATTTT. The full variable domain, rest sourced from reference TRBV2 and TRBJ1-5, is EPEVTQTPSHQVTQMGQEVILRCVPISNHLYFYWYRQILGQKVEFLVSFYNNEISEKSEIFDDQFSVERPDGSNFTLKIRSTKLEDSAMYFCASRVFGQDNQPQHFGDGTRLSIL.

J is TRBJ1-2 and V is TRBV5-1; D gene unclear. CDR1 is SGHRS and CDR2 is YFSETQ in the germline V gene. This CDR3 has 15 amino acids. The V and J ends lost 0 bases and 4 bases respectively, with 13 bases between them. The CDR3 is CASSLVEGSAYGYTF. CDR3 DNA sequence: TGCGCCAGCAGCTTGGTTGAAGGCAGCGCCTATGGCTACACCTTC.

This sequence joins TRBV30 and TRBJ2-1; possibly TRBD2 for D (6 bases). With 3 bases removed from V and 12 bases from J, the gap between germline ends came to 12 bases. CDR1 and CDR2 from the germline V gene are GTSNPN and SVGIG (reference sequence). The CDR3 loop spans 11 amino acids. This CDR3 is CAWSGGTAQFF. The CDR3 DNA is TGTGCCTGGAGCGGGGGAACTGCGCAGTTCTTC.

The chain employs TRBV24-1 and TRBJ2-2, with 10 nucleotides matching TRBD1. The length of the CDR3 is 16 residues. J gave up 3 bases and V 0 bases, and 0 bases lay outside the gene matches. The germline CDR1 and CDR2 sequences are KGHDR and SFDVKD. The CDR3: CATSDLGQGDTGELFF. CDR3 sequence (DNA): TGTGCCACCAGTGATTTGGGACAGGGGGACACCGGGGAGCTGTTTTTT.

V and J are TRBV6-6 and TRBJ1-4, with 7 bases matching TRBD1. Trimming removed 2 bases from V and 16 bases from J; junction bases left unmatched: 4. CDR1 MNHNY and CDR2 SVGAGI come from the germline V gene (reference sequence). This CDR3 has 11 residues. The CDR3 here is CASSYDRDQFF. The CDR3 coding sequence is TGTGCCAGCAGTTACGACAGGGATCAGTTTTTT.

The chain has TRBV19 and TRBJ2-2; D remains ambiguous. The CDR3 totals 13 residues. Germline-derived CDR1 and CDR2 are LNHDA and SQIVND (reference sequence). V lost 10 bases, J lost 1 base, and 10 bases lay in between. Written as DNA, the CDR3 is TGTGCCACCAGCGACCTGAACACCGGGGAGCTGTTTTTT. It specifies CATSDLNTGELFF. Looking up the rest from reference TRBV19 and TRBJ2-2 gives the full variable domain: DGGITQSPKYLFRKEGQNVTLSCEQNLNHDAMYWYRQDPGQGLRLIYYSQIVNDFQKGDIAEGYSVSREKKESFPLTVTSAQKNPTAFYLCATSDLNTGELFFGEGSRLTVL.